Following are 13 T cell receptor beta chains from one sample sequenced in a study of T cells after yellow fever vaccination. TCRdb redid the calling of the 5' RACE reads with MiXCR, one entry per CDR3 protein. Of roughly 160,000 distinct CDR3 sequences listed, 6% to 7.5% were seen once; the top ten hold more than 2.5%. The input for sequencing was CD4+ T cells sorted from PBMCs, taken less than 6 days after the first yellow fever vaccination. The origin of the receptors is a man younger than 30 who received the YFV17D yellow fever vaccine.

This clonotype is medium-sized by share. The chain uses TRBV4-2 and TRBJ2-4; no clear D. CDR3 length equals 14 residues. Germline V gene sequence: CDR1 LGHNA, CDR2 YNFKEQ. V shed 1 base and J shed 2 bases, with 6 bases lying between them. CDR3 sequence (DNA): TGTGCCAGCAGCCAAGGGGCGTCCAAAAACATTCAGTACTTC. As protein: CASSQGASKNIQYF.

This chain links TRBV11-2 with TRBJ1-1; weak D call: TRBD1 (6 bases). Germline V gene data show CDR1 as SGHAT and CDR2 as FQNNGV. Trimming took 2 bases from V and 8 from J, leaving 12 bases between them. The CDR3 consists of 13 residues. CDR3 sequence: CASSLSGQTEAFF. The CDR3 DNA sequence: TGTGCCAGCAGCTTAAGTGGACAGACGGAAGCTTTCTTT.

This clonotype was observed at least ten times. The chain is built from TRBV12-3 or TRBV12-4 and TRBJ1-6, with D unresolved. The CDR3 covers 15 residues. Between the trimmed V and J ends, which lost 2 bases and 7 bases, there was a span of 12 bases. The CDR3 DNA reads as TGTGCCAGCAGTTTATTCGGGGTGGGAAATTCACCCCTCCACTTT. This encodes CASSLFGVGNSPLHF.

This clonotype was seen repeatedly, ten times or more. V and J are TRBV6-5 and TRBJ2-2; D is possibly TRBD2 (5 bases). The CDR3 contains 15 residues. V lost 7 bases, J lost 6 bases, and 18 bases lay in between. The germline V gene has CDR1 MNHEY and CDR2 SVGAGI. The CDR3 loop is CASTKGRFGAGELFF. The CDR3 DNA reads as TGTGCCAGCACCAAAGGGCGGTTCGGGGCCGGGGAGCTGTTTTTT.

This clonotype came up many times. The rearrangement joins TRBV7-3 to TRBJ2-2; TRBD1 matches 9 bases. Trimming took 7 bases from V and 6 from J; bases not matched to a gene: 6. Germline CDR1 is SGHTA and CDR2 is FQGTGA. This CDR3 is 14 amino acids long. As DNA, the CDR3 is TGTGCCAGCACTACAGGGGGCGCGCCCGGGGAGCTGTTTTTT. It yields the protein CASTTGGAPGELFF.

The sample holds a few counts of this clonotype. V and J are TRBV27 and TRBJ2-7; 15 positions agree with TRBD2. Germline lookup yields CDR1 MNHEY and CDR2 SMNVEV (reference sequence). V shed 5 bases, J shed 0 bases, and the junction held 14 bases outside the gene matches. The CDR3 extends over 20 amino acids. The CDR3 region has the DNA TGTGCCAGCAGTAGTAGACCGGGACTAGCGGGGGGACCCAACTCCTACGAGCAGTACTTC. The encoded protein is CASSSRPGLAGGPNSYEQYF.

This clonotype was found many times. The V call is TRBV4-2, the J call TRBJ1-4; TRBD1 might be the D (6 bases). Germline-derived CDR1 and CDR2 are LGHNA and YNFKEQ. The CDR3 consists of 15 residues. Trimming pared 1 base from V and 5 bases from J, leaving 11 bases between. The CDR3 here is CASSQVGGSNEKLFF. The CDR3 DNA reads TGTGCCAGCAGCCAAGTAGGGGGATCAAATGAAAAACTGTTTTTT.

A few counts support this clonotype. The chain carries TRBV5-6 and TRBJ1-4; D call uncertain. The V gene lost 2 bases and the J gene lost 6 bases, with 20 bases spanning the gap. The CDR3 runs 17 residues. The germline CDR1 and CDR2 sequences are SGHDT and YYEEEE. The CDR3 DNA is TGTGCCAGCAGCTTACTGTGGGCAGGCCATGACGATGAAAAACTGTTTTTT. Its translation: CASSLLWAGHDDEKLFF.

Ten or more counts support this clonotype. The chain is built from TRBV27 and TRBJ1-1, with D unclear. CDR3 length: 14 amino acids. CDR1 is MNHEY, CDR2 SMNVEV, per germline (reference sequence). The V end was cut by 7 bases, the J end by 1 base, with 13 bases between. As DNA, the CDR3 is TGTGCCAGCAACCGCGCAGGTGGGAACACTGAAGCTTTCTTT. This sequence encodes CASNRAGGNTEAFF.

The gene calls are TRBV28 and TRBJ2-1; TRBD2 agrees at 10 bases. Germline-derived CDR1 and CDR2 are MDHEN and SYDVKM. V gave up 2 bases and J gave up 9 bases; unmatched junction bases: 10. This CDR3 contains 16 residues. The CDR3 DNA sequence: TGTGCCAGCAGTTTAGGGGCTAGCGGGGGCCGGGGTGAGCAGTTCTTC. Protein product: CASSLGASGGRGEQFF.

This clonotype has a count of ten or more. The chain employs TRBV7-7 and TRBJ2-1, with D maybe TRBD1 (5 bases). The V end lost 1 base, the J end lost 4 bases, and 17 bases lay between the germline ends. Germline CDR1 SSHAT, CDR2 FNYEAQ (reference sequence). The CDR3 totals 17 residues. CDR3 DNA: TGTGCCAGCAGCTTAGAGGGGTCAGGCGTGGGGTACAATGAGCAGTTCTTC. Encoded protein: CASSLEGSGVGYNEQFF. Supplemented by reference TRBV7-7 and TRBJ2-1, the full variable domain reads GAGVSQSPRYKVTKRGQDVTLRCDPISSHATLYWYQQALGQGPEFLTYFNYEAQPDKSGLPSDRFSAERPEGSISTLTIQRTEQRDSAMYRCASSLEGSGVGYNEQFFGPGTRLTVL.

The genes are TRBV18 and TRBJ1-1; 9 bases match TRBD1. The V gene end was trimmed by 3 bases and the J gene end by 3 bases; junction bases not matched to a gene: 5. This CDR3 contains 15 residues. Germline V gene sequence: CDR1 KGHSH, CDR2 LQKENI. The CDR3 here is CASSPGQGSDTEAFF. The CDR3 nucleotides are TGTGCCAGCTCACCCGGACAGGGGTCGGACACTGAAGCTTTCTTT.

This clonotype appeared many times. The chain carries TRBV20-1 and TRBJ2-1; D ambiguous. Per germline, CDR1 DFQATT and CDR2 SNEGSKA (reference sequence). The CDR3 extends over 12 amino acids. Trimming pared 7 bases from V and 3 bases from J, leaving 10 bases between. The CDR3 DNA reads TGCAGTGGTCCGGGTAACTACAATGAGCAGTTCTTC. It translates to CSGPGNYNEQFF.